A selection of T cell receptor beta chains follows, all from one sample in a study of shared clonotypes between healthy human individuals. TCRdb's table, derived via immunoSEQ multiplex PCR, lists solely in-frame clones and lacks some. The sample has roughly 450,000 clones, roughly 78% seen once. Specimen: PBMCs. Receptors originate from a woman aged 40 to 50 in good health. Some clones in this sample may be carry-over from other donors' samples. Each CDR3 is given with its conserved first and last residue. The D gene is left open where the match is weak. Clone size appears in some rows only: once, few, many, or a class for an expanded clone.

v_gene: TRBV7-8; abundance: -; j_gene: TRBJ2-7; d_gene: -; CDR3nt: TGTGCCAGCAGCTTAGAGTCAGGGTACACATCCTACGAGCAGTACTTC; CDR3aa: CASSLESGYTSYEQYF
v_gene: TRBV19; abundance: -; j_gene: TRBJ2-1; d_gene: TRBD2; CDR3nt: TGTGCCAGTAGTACCACCGGGACTAGCGGGAATGAGCAGTTCTTC; CDR3aa: CASSTTGTSGNEQFF
v_gene: TRBV2; abundance: -; j_gene: TRBJ2-4; d_gene: TRBD2; CDR3nt: TGTGCCAGCAGTTCCAGGCTAGCGGGACCCGAAAAAAACATTCAGTACTTC; CDR3aa: CASSSRLAGPEKNIQYF
v_gene: TRBV5-6; abundance: -; j_gene: TRBJ1-3; d_gene: TRBD1; CDR3nt: TGTGCCAGCAGCTTCTCCGGGACAGGGGGAAATAGGGGAAACACCATATATTTT; CDR3aa: CASSFSGTGGNRGNTIYF
v_gene: TRBV5-6; abundance: -; j_gene: TRBJ2-1; d_gene: TRBD2; CDR3nt: TGTGCCAGCAGCGGTAGCGGGTATGAGCAGTTCTTC; CDR3aa: CASSGSGYEQFF
v_gene: TRBV6-1; abundance: -; j_gene: TRBJ2-7; d_gene: -; CDR3nt: TGTGCCAGCAGTGCCAGGGAATCCTACGAGCAGTACTTC; CDR3aa: CASSARESYEQYF
v_gene: TRBV20-1; abundance: -; j_gene: TRBJ2-7; d_gene: -; CDR3nt: TGCAGTACCCGACTTGCCTACGAGCAGTACTTC; CDR3aa: CSTRLAYEQYF
v_gene: TRBV10-2; abundance: -; j_gene: TRBJ2-1; d_gene: -; CDR3nt: TGCGCCAGCAGCCTTAGCCTTCCGTACGGCAATGAGCAGTTCTTC; CDR3aa: CASSLSLPYGNEQFF
v_gene: TRBV7-3; abundance: -; j_gene: TRBJ2-3; d_gene: -; CDR3nt: TGTGCCAGCAGCAGAGAAGGGACTACAGATACGCAGTATTTT; CDR3aa: CASSREGTTDTQYF
v_gene: TRBV5-1; abundance: -; j_gene: TRBJ2-2; d_gene: TRBD2; CDR3nt: TGCGCCAGCAGCCCTACTAGCGGGAGGGCCTCCGGGGAGCTGTTTTTT; CDR3aa: CASSPTSGRASGELFF
v_gene: TRBV9; abundance: few; j_gene: TRBJ2-3; d_gene: TRBD2; CDR3nt: TGTGCCAGCAGCCCCCTAGCGGGAGGAGGCACAGATACGCAGTATTTT; CDR3aa: CASSPLAGGGTDTQYF
v_gene: TRBV5-4; abundance: -; j_gene: TRBJ2-5; d_gene: -; CDR3nt: TGTGCCAGCAGCTTGAGCCGGCGCGAAGAGACCCAGTACTTC; CDR3aa: CASSLSRREETQYF
v_gene: TRBV4-2; abundance: -; j_gene: TRBJ2-2; d_gene: -; CDR3nt: TGTGCCAGCAGATTGACAGACAACACCGGGGAGCTGTTTTTT; CDR3aa: CASRLTDNTGELFF
v_gene: TRBV5-4; abundance: -; j_gene: TRBJ2-5; d_gene: -; CDR3nt: TGTGCCAGCAGCTTCAGACTAGGGCCCTGGGAGACCCAGTACTTC; CDR3aa: CASSFRLGPWETQYF
v_gene: TRBV7-2; abundance: -; j_gene: TRBJ2-3; d_gene: -; CDR3nt: TGTGCCAGCAGCCCATCCAGGAACACAGATACGCAGTATTTT; CDR3aa: CASSPSRNTDTQYF
v_gene: TRBV7-2; abundance: -; j_gene: TRBJ2-1; d_gene: -; CDR3nt: TGTGCCAGCAGCTTAGCGCAGGGTTACAATGAGCAGTTCTTC; CDR3aa: CASSLAQGYNEQFF
v_gene: TRBV6-1; abundance: -; j_gene: TRBJ1-2; d_gene: -; CDR3nt: TGTGCCAGCAGTGACACTGTACAGACTTTCTATGGCTACACCTTC; CDR3aa: CASSDTVQTFYGYTF
v_gene: TRBV10-2; abundance: -; j_gene: TRBJ2-7; d_gene: -; CDR3nt: TGCGCCAGCGGTGAATGGCACTACTACGAGCAGTACTTC; CDR3aa: CASGEWHYYEQYF
v_gene: TRBV28; abundance: few; j_gene: TRBJ2-1; d_gene: TRBD2; CDR3nt: TGTGCCAGCAGACCCGCTGGAGCGGGAGGGCCCAATGAGCAGTTCTTC; CDR3aa: CASRPAGAGGPNEQFF
v_gene: TRBV5-6; abundance: -; j_gene: TRBJ2-1; d_gene: TRBD2; CDR3nt: TGTGCCAGCATTCCCTCGGGGGGAGTAGCTGAGCAGTTCTTC; CDR3aa: CASIPSGGVAEQFF
v_gene: TRBV15; abundance: -; j_gene: TRBJ2-3; d_gene: -; CDR3nt: TGTGCCACCAGCAGGGGTCGGGCTTACACAGATACGCAGTATTTT; CDR3aa: CATSRGRAYTDTQYF
v_gene: TRBV7-2; abundance: once; j_gene: TRBJ1-6; d_gene: TRBD1; CDR3nt: TGTGCCAGCAGCCCCAGAGGAGGGGGCTTTAATTCACCCCTCCACTTT; CDR3aa: CASSPRGGGFNSPLHF
v_gene: TRBV27; abundance: -; j_gene: TRBJ2-1; d_gene: TRBD2; CDR3nt: TGTGCCAGCAGTCTGGGGACTAGCGGGAGTAGCTATGAGCAGTTCTTC; CDR3aa: CASSLGTSGSSYEQFF
v_gene: TRBV6-1; abundance: -; j_gene: TRBJ2-7; d_gene: -; CDR3nt: TGTGCCAGCAGTGAACTGGCAGGGGTACCTTCCGAGCAGTACTTC; CDR3aa: CASSELAGVPSEQYF
v_gene: TRBV4-2; abundance: -; j_gene: TRBJ2-7; d_gene: TRBD2; CDR3nt: TGTGCCAGCAGCCCCAGGACTAGCGGGAGGGCGGGGGAGCAGTACTTC; CDR3aa: CASSPRTSGRAGEQYF
v_gene: TRBV25-1; abundance: few; j_gene: TRBJ2-1; d_gene: -; CDR3nt: TGTGCCAGCAGGGGGAGTGGGGCCTACAATGAGCAGTTCTTC; CDR3aa: CASRGSGAYNEQFF
v_gene: TRBV7-2; abundance: -; j_gene: TRBJ2-7; d_gene: -; CDR3nt: TGTGCCAGCAGTCCCAACAGGCCCCCCTACGAGCAGTACTTC; CDR3aa: CASSPNRPPYEQYF
v_gene: TRBV28; abundance: -; j_gene: TRBJ2-7; d_gene: TRBD1; CDR3nt: TGTGCCAGCAGTTTCCCGTCCGGACAGGGAAAGGAGTACTTC; CDR3aa: CASSFPSGQGKEYF
v_gene: TRBV11-2; abundance: -; j_gene: TRBJ2-1; d_gene: -; CDR3nt: TGTGCCAGCAGCTTGGACAGTAACAATGAGCAGTTCTTC; CDR3aa: CASSLDSNNEQFF